This TCR beta chain was captured in a study of CD4+ T cells in melanoma (dated by TCRdb to between 2022 and 2023). For the study in its entirety: Neoantigen-specific CD4+ T cells in human melanoma were investigated in the study. The investigation overall reported the following: Neoantigen-specific CD4+ T cells in melanoma were reported to show diverse differentiation states. Neoantigen-specific CD4+ T cells were reported to be correlated with the function of CD8+ T cells, macrophages and B cells.

As to this clone: This clone's antigen is unknown. No much larger clone is present one base from it, and per-base qualities are unavailable.

Via the germline V gene, CDR1 is SNHLY and CDR2 FYNNEI. Trimming takes 9 bases from V and 2 bases from J, and the germline ends sit 13 bases apart. From its cysteine to its phenylalanine, the CDR3 spans 13 amino acids. Just the 39-base CDR3 DNA is kept, in frame starting at base 1. The protocol used for the library was the immunoSEQ multiplex PCR assay. Drawn from immuneACCESS, this table holds only the in-frame rearrangements with V and J called that TCRdb kept. Clones are partly lost; checked studies trace under half to an unresolved V gene and leave the rest unexplained. Counted in this sample were thousands of clones; around half of them appeared once. Clones ranked in the top ten supply 15% to 20% of the sample. Patients with melanoma were used as donors.

The V gene is TRBV2 and the J gene is TRBJ1-1; the D gene is perhaps TRBD1, on 6 matching bases. This receptor was taken from a human donor with melanoma. The sample was cells from a culture (not recorded whether cultured in vitro). The DNA sequence is TGTGCCAGTACAGGGCCGGGTAACACTGAAGCTTTCTTT. This translates into CASTGPGNTEAFF.